The next 25 T cell receptor beta chains were all read from a single sample in a study of beta chain features in type 1 diabetes. Expressed TCRB transcripts were sequenced because the entire RNA isolate underwent reverse transcription. Profiled with immunoSEQ multiplex PCR; TCRdb holds only in-frame clones, not every one. The sample contains about 450,000 clones, about an eighth of which appear only once. Material: naive CD4+ T cells from blood. These receptors were taken from a young woman in good health.

This clone was picked up a small number of times. The chain carries TRBV13 and TRBJ1-1; no definite D call. The CDR3 runs to 13 residues. V lost 5 bases and J lost 6, with 13 bases in between. Germline lookup yields CDR1 PRHDT and CDR2 FYEKMQ (reference sequence). CDR3 residues: CASSTREISEAFF. CDR3 DNA: TGTGCCAGCAGCACAAGAGAAATATCTGAAGCTTTCTTT.

In its sample, this clone was seen a few times. The chain couples TRBV7-9 to TRBJ2-4; D remains unclear. There are 16 residues in the CDR3. The V end was cut by 1 base, the J end by 0 bases, with 10 bases between. Per germline, CDR1 SEHNR and CDR2 FQNEAQ (reference sequence). DNA for the CDR3: TGTGCCAGCAGCTTAGGTTCCGGTTTAGCCAAAAACATTCAGTACTTC. This translates into CASSLGSGLAKNIQYF.

This chain links TRBV4-2 with TRBJ2-1; the match to TRBD2 covers 7 bases. Losses at the gene ends were 0 bases for V and 8 bases for J; bases not matched to a gene: 13. The CDR3 sequence is 17 residues long. From germline, CDR1 is LGHNA and CDR2 YNFKEQ. This CDR3 is CASSQDRGRAMSDEQFF. CDR3 nucleotide sequence: TGTGCCAGCAGCCAAGATCGGGGGAGGGCCATGTCCGATGAGCAGTTCTTC.

This clone was observed a few times. The chain couples TRBV7-6 to TRBJ1-6; D possibly corresponds to TRBD1 (5 bases). From germline, CDR1 is SGHVS and CDR2 FNYEAQ. Trimming cost V 1 base and J 7 bases, with 14 bases left between them. The CDR3 loop spans 16 amino acids. CDR3 DNA sequence: TGTGCCAGCAGCTTAGACAGGAGAAAGGGGAATTCACCCCTCCACTTT. This gives the protein CASSLDRRKGNSPLHF.

This clone turned up a few times. Different DNA sequences within this sample yield the same CDR3. This rearrangement joins TRBV6-5 to TRBJ2-1, with TRBD1 matching 8 bases. The CDR3 length is 15 residues. Germline assignment: CDR1 MNHEY and CDR2 SVGAGI. Trimming cost V 3 bases and J 1 base; bases outside gene matches: 2. The CDR3 reads CASSYDRGSYNEQFF. CDR3 sequence (DNA): TGTGCCAGCAGTTATGACAGGGGTTCCTACAATGAGCAGTTCTTC.

The chain carries TRBV15 and TRBJ2-7, with TRBD1 identical over 7 bases. V was clipped by 6 bases and J by 0 bases; unmatched bases: 17. The length of the CDR3 is 18 residues. CDR1 LNHNV and CDR2 YYDKDF come from the germline V gene (reference sequence). The CDR3 is CATSTGQSNVRSSYEQYF. The CDR3 coding sequence is TGTGCCACCAGTACGGGACAGTCCAACGTCCGATCCTCCTACGAGCAGTACTTC.

The rearrangement joins TRBV2 to TRBJ1-4, with 7 bases matching TRBD1. J gave up 2 bases and V 4 bases, and 1 base lay outside the gene matches. There are 14 residues in the CDR3. Germline V gene data show CDR1 as SNHLY and CDR2 as FYNNEI. This chain's CDR3 is CASSGQGTNEKLFF. The CDR3 region has the DNA TGTGCCAGCAGTGGACAGGGCACTAATGAAAAACTGTTTTTT.

The V gene is TRBV7-2, the J gene TRBJ2-6; D possibly corresponds to TRBD1 (6 bases). The CDR3 has 15 residues. Germline CDR1 and CDR2: SGHTA and FQGNSA. V lost 5 bases to trimming and J lost 4 bases, with 12 bases between them. CDR3 in amino acids: CASSHRTAGANVLTF. For the CDR3, the DNA is TGTGCCAGCAGCCACCGGACAGCCGGGGCCAACGTCCTGACTTTC.

Only a few counts were recorded for this clone. The genes are TRBV9 and TRBJ1-2; D perhaps matches TRBD1 (5 bases). This CDR3 contains 13 residues. Trimming shortened V by 7 bases and J by 6 bases, and 16 bases separated the two germline ends. Germline CDR1 and CDR2: SGDLS and YYNGEE. DNA for the CDR3: TGTGCCAGCGGACGACAGCGGAGTGATGGCTACACCTTC. Translation: CASGRQRSDGYTF.

The chain links TRBV28 to TRBJ2-7, with 9 bases identical to TRBD1. CDR1 is MDHEN, CDR2 SYDVKM, per germline. The CDR3 extends over 15 amino acids. Trimming cost V 4 bases and J 3 bases; bases outside gene matches: 7. CDR3 protein: CASSSLQGAGYEQYV. CDR3 bases: TGTGCCAGCAGTTCGTTACAGGGGGCAGGCTACGAGCAGTACGTC.

This clone has a handful of counts. CDR3 bases: TGTGCCAGCAGAGATGGACAGCTAGCCAAAAACATTCAGTACTTC. Amino acid sequence: CASRDGQLAKNIQYF. The chain combines TRBV14 with TRBJ2-4; the D gene is possibly TRBD1 (6 bases). With 6 bases removed from V and 0 bases from J, the gap between germline ends came to 12 bases. CDR3 length equals 15 residues. The germline V gene encodes CDR1 SGHDN and CDR2 FVKESK.

This clone has more than one count but fewer than ten. The chain uses TRBV7-2 and TRBJ2-5; 10 bases map to TRBD1. V dropped 4 bases and J dropped 5; count of bases not matched to a gene: 16. The CDR3 totals 18 residues. Germline V CDR1 and CDR2: SGHTA, FQGNSA. The CDR3 coding sequence is TGTGCCAGCAGCTCGTACGGCCCGGACAGGGGGTTTAGCGAGACCCAGTACTTC. Translating it yields CASSSYGPDRGFSETQYF.

The genes are TRBV14 and TRBJ2-1; no reliable D call. Per the germline V gene, CDR1 is SGHDN and CDR2 is FVKESK. Trimming pared 4 bases from V and 2 bases from J, leaving 15 bases between. This CDR3 is built from 16 residues. CDR3 protein: CASSLLGPTTYNEQFF. The CDR3 DNA follows: TGTGCCAGCAGCCTTCTCGGTCCTACTACCTACAATGAGCAGTTCTTC.

This clone was seen only a few times. V is TRBV10-3 and J is TRBJ2-5, with 7 positions matching TRBD1. V dropped 5 bases and J dropped 1; count of bases not matched to a gene: 4. The CDR3 is 14 residues long. The germline gives CDR1 ENHRY, CDR2 SYGVKD. The CDR3 spells CAISRDSSQETQYF. CDR3 in DNA: TGTGCCATCAGTCGGGACAGTTCCCAAGAGACCCAGTACTTC.

There are a few counts of this clone. The chain couples TRBV4-1 to TRBJ2-1; D might be TRBD1 or TRBD2, each matching 6 bases. The CDR3 sequence is 13 residues long. V shed 4 bases and J shed 8 bases, with 12 bases lying between them. Germline V gene sequence: CDR1 MGHRA, CDR2 YSYEKL. CDR3 sequence reads: CASSPGGPYEQFF. As DNA, the CDR3 is TGCGCCAGCAGCCCTGGGGGGCCCTATGAGCAGTTCTTC.

CDR3 protein: CASSSNEETQYF. The CDR3 nucleotides read TGCGCCAGCAGCTCTAACGAAGAGACCCAGTACTTC. This chain connects TRBV5-1 to TRBJ2-5, with no clear D. Trimming took 3 bases from V and 3 from J, leaving 6 bases between them. Germline V gives CDR1 SGHRS, CDR2 YFSETQ. The CDR3 has 12 residues.

The chain has TRBV7-9 and TRBJ2-1, with 9 bases fitting TRBD1. V gave up 3 bases and J gave up 7 bases; unmatched junction bases: 10. Looked up from germline, CDR1 is SEHNR and CDR2 is FQNEAQ (reference sequence). The CDR3 has 16 amino acids. This chain's CDR3 is CASSFVTGQGLNEQFF. In DNA form, the CDR3 reads TGTGCCAGCAGCTTCGTTACCGGACAGGGGTTGAATGAGCAGTTCTTC. The entire variable domain, with the rest obtained from reference TRBV7-9 and TRBJ2-1, is as follows: DTGVSQNPRHKITKRGQNVTFRCDPISEHNRLYWYRQTLGQGPEFLTYFQNEAQLEKSRLLSDRFSAERPKGSFSTLEIQRTEQGDSAMYLCASSFVTGQGLNEQFFGPGTRLTVL.

The chain employs TRBV5-4 and TRBJ1-5, with unresolved D. The CDR3 contains 12 residues. CDR1 SGHNT and CDR2 YYREEE come from the germline V gene (reference sequence). V gave up 0 bases and J gave up 9 bases, with 7 bases separating them. The CDR3 protein is CASSLGDGPQHF. DNA of the CDR3: TGTGCCAGCAGCTTGGGGGATGGGCCCCAGCATTTT.

The J gene is TRBJ2-1, the V gene TRBV7-2; D may match TRBD1 or TRBD2 (6 bases each). The V gene's germline CDR1 is SGHTA and CDR2 FQGNSA. V lost 5 bases and J lost 10, with 15 bases in between. The CDR3 length is 13 residues. This CDR3 is CASSRETGREQFF. CDR3 DNA sequence: TGTGCCAGCAGCCGGGAAACAGGGAGGGAGCAGTTCTTC.

The chain employs TRBV30 and TRBJ2-1; D possibly corresponds to TRBD2 (9 bases). The CDR3 loop spans 15 amino acids. Germline loops: CDR1 GTSNPN, CDR2 SVGIG (reference sequence). V gave up 4 bases and J gave up 8 bases, with 21 bases separating them. This CDR3 is CAWTRGPSGTYEQFF. CDR3 nucleotide sequence: TGTGCCTGGACCAGGGGGCCTAGCGGGACCTATGAGCAGTTCTTC.

This clone was recorded a few times. V and J are TRBV18 and TRBJ2-5; no clear D. The CDR3 is 13 residues long. Trimming left V 3 bases short and J 0 bases short, with 5 bases between. In germline, CDR1 is KGHSH, CDR2 LQKENI. CDR3 in DNA: TGTGCCAGCTCACCCAACTACCAAGAGACCCAGTACTTC. This codes for CASSPNYQETQYF. Full variable domain (missing parts from reference TRBV18 and TRBJ2-5): NAGVMQNPRHLVRRRGQEARLRCSPMKGHSHVYWYRQLPEEGLKFMVYLQKENIIDESGMPKERFSAEFPKEGPSILRIQQVVRGDSAAYFCASSPNYQETQYFGPGTRLLVL.

The chain links TRBV5-4 to TRBJ2-3; the D gene could be TRBD1 or TRBD2 (5 bases each). The V gene's germline CDR1 is SGHNT and CDR2 YYREEE (reference sequence). CDR3 size: 13 residues. V lost 0 bases to trimming and J lost 12 bases, with 14 bases between them. The CDR3 region is CASSLAGAGSQYF. CDR3 sequence (DNA): TGTGCCAGCAGCTTGGCCGGGGCGGGCTCACAGTATTTT.

This clone was observed a handful of times. The sample holds other DNA sequences that translate to the same CDR3. V is TRBV29-1 and J is TRBJ2-5; D is possibly TRBD1 (5 bases). From germline, CDR1 is SQVTM and CDR2 ANQGSEA. The CDR3 is 12 amino acids. V shed 4 bases and J shed 4 bases, with 10 bases lying between them. CDR3 sequence reads: CSVVGRAETQYF. The CDR3 DNA reads TGCAGCGTTGTCGGCAGGGCAGAGACCCAGTACTTC.

The chain is built from TRBV4-1 and TRBJ2-1; 9 positions match TRBD2. This CDR3 spans 18 amino acids. Germline V lookup: CDR1 MGHRA, CDR2 YSYEKL. V was clipped by 4 bases and J by 4 bases; unmatched bases: 14. The DNA of the CDR3 is TGCGCCAGCAGCCCCAATAGGGTGCTAGCGGGAAAATACAATGAGCAGTTCTTC. Protein product: CASSPNRVLAGKYNEQFF.

This clone was seen more than once but under ten times. This chain connects TRBV19 to TRBJ2-1; 11 bases are shared with TRBD2. J was trimmed by 8 bases and V by 8 bases; bases with no gene match: 14. CDR3 length equals 16 residues. Per the germline V gene, CDR1 is LNHDA and CDR2 is SQIVND (reference sequence). DNA of the CDR3: TGTGCCAGTTCACGAGGGACTAGCGGATTTCAACATGAGCAGTTCTTC. Its protein is CASSRGTSGFQHEQFF.